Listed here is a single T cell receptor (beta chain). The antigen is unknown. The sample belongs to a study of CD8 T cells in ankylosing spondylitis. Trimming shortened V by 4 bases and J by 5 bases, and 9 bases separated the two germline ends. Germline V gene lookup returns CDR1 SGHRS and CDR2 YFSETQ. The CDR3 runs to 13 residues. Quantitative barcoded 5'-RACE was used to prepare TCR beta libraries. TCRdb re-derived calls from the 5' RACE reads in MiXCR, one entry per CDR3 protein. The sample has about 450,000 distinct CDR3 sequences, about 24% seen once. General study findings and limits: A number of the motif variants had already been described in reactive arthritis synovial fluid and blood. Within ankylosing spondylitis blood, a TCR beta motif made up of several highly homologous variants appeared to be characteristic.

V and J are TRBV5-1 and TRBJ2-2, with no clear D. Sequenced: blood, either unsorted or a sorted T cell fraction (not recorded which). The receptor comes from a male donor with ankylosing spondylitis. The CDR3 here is CASSTTMTGELFF. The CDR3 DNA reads TGCGCCAGCAGCACCACGATGACCGGGGAGCTGTTTTTT.